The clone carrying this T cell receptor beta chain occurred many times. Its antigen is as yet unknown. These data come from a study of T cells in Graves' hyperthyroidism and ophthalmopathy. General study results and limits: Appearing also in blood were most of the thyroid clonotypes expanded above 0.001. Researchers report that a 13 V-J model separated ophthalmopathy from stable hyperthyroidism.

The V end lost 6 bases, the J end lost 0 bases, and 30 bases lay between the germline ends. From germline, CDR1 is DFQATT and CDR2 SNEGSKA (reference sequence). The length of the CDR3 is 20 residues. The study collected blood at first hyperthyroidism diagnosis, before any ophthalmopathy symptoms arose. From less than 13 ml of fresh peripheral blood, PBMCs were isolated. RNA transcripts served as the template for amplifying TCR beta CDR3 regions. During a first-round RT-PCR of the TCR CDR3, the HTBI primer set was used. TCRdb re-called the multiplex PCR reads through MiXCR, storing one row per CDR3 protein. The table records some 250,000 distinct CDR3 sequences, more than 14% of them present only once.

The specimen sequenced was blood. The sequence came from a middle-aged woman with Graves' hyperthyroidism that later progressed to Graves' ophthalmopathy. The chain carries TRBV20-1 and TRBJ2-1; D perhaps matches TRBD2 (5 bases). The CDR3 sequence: CSARALRFGSKSSSYNEQFF. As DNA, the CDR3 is TGCAGTGCGAGGGCACTTCGGTTCGGTTCCAAATCAAGCTCCTACAATGAGCAGTTCTTC.